Following are 19 T cell receptor beta chains from one sample sequenced in a study of blood T cell repertoires in COVID-19 (dated by TCRdb to 2018 to 2020). Libraries came from the immunoSEQ multiplex PCR assay. Not all clones reach the TCRdb copy of this immuneACCESS table, which keeps in-frame sequences only. Checked studies attribute under half of the gap to unresolved V genes and leave the rest unexplained. The table for this sample lists 190,000 or so clones; roughly 90% of them were counted only once. Clones ranked in the top ten supply approximately 8% of the sample. Sequences were obtained from PBMCs or T cells enriched from blood (not recorded which). All receptors derive from a woman between 18 and 29 years old who had recovered from COVID-19.

Only one count was recorded for this clone. J is TRBJ2-7 and V is TRBV19, with 10 positions matching TRBD2. CDR1 LNHDA and CDR2 SQIVND come from the germline V gene (reference sequence). This CDR3 comprises 13 residues. J gave up 2 bases and V 9 bases, and 4 bases lay outside the gene matches. The CDR3 protein is CASGAGGPYEQYF. DNA for the CDR3: TGTGCCAGCGGAGCGGGGGGGCCCTACGAGCAGTACTTC.

The CDR3 region is CAWARGQHGNTIYF. CDR3 coding DNA: TGTGCCTGGGCCCGAGGCCAGCATGGAAACACCATATATTTT. This sequence joins TRBV30 and TRBJ1-3; D gene uncertain. Trimming removed 5 bases at V and 3 bases at J, with 14 bases between. There are 14 residues in the CDR3. Germline V gene data show CDR1 as GTSNPN and CDR2 as SVGIG (reference sequence). The full variable domain, rest sourced from reference TRBV30 and TRBJ1-3, is SQTIHQWPATLVQPVGSPLSLECTVEGTSNPNLYWYRQAAGRGLQLLFYSVGIGQISSEVPQNLSASRPQDRQFILSSKKLLLSDSGFYLCAWARGQHGNTIYFGEGSWLTVV.

This chain uses TRBV11-2 with TRBJ2-5; TRBD2 matches 8 bases. The germline V gene encodes CDR1 SGHAT and CDR2 FQNNGV. The junction had 10 bases not matched to a gene; V was cut back by 6 bases and J by 7 bases. CDR3 length: 14 amino acids. The chain's CDR3 is CASSLSGERGTQYF. In DNA, the CDR3 is TGTGCCAGCAGTCTTAGCGGGGAAAGGGGGACCCAGTACTTC. Full variable domain (outside the CDR3, taken from reference TRBV11-2 and TRBJ2-5): EAGVAQSPRYKIIEKRQSVAFWCNPISGHATLYWYQQILGQGPKLLIQFQNNGVVDDSQLPKDRFSAERLKGVDSTLKIQPAKLEDSAVYLCASSLSGERGTQYFGPGTRLLVL.

In its sample, this clone was seen once. This chain links TRBV29-1 with TRBJ2-4; 11 bases align to TRBD1. With 5 bases clipped from V and 10 bases from J, the junction kept 7 bases outside the gene matches. The germline V gene has CDR1 SQVTM and CDR2 ANQGSEA. The CDR3 length is 13 residues. In DNA form, the CDR3 reads TGCAGCGTTATGGCGGGACAGGGGGAGATTCAGTACTTC. It specifies CSVMAGQGEIQYF.

The V gene is TRBV25-1, the J gene TRBJ2-7; 9 bases are shared with TRBD2. The CDR3 contains 16 residues. Germline V gene data show CDR1 as MGHDK and CDR2 as SYGVNS. The ends lost 1 base at V and 2 bases at J; junction bases unmatched: 6. The CDR3 DNA follows: TGTGCCAGCAGTGAATCGGGTAGCGGGGGAACCTACGAGCAGTACTTC. Protein product: CASSESGSGGTYEQYF.

The chain carries TRBV28 and TRBJ2-5; TRBD1 is a possible D gene (5 bases). This CDR3 comprises 15 residues. Trimming cost V 2 bases and J 2 bases, with 12 bases left between them. Germline V gene sequence: CDR1 MDHEN, CDR2 SYDVKM. CDR3 sequence reads: CASSLTLSGQETQYF. The DNA for the CDR3 is TGTGCCAGCAGTTTAACCCTGTCAGGGCAAGAGACCCAGTACTTC.

The rearrangement links TRBV10-3 to TRBJ2-4; D is possibly TRBD2 (5 bases). The germline CDR1 and CDR2 sequences are ENHRY and SYGVKD. The CDR3 totals 13 residues. The V end was cut by 3 bases, the J end by 4 bases, with 7 bases between. CDR3 DNA sequence: TGTGCCATCAGTGAACCGGGGAAAAACATTCAGTACTTC. Its protein is CAISEPGKNIQYF.

J is TRBJ1-4 and V is TRBV7-9; 9 bases match TRBD1. Per germline, CDR1 SEHNR and CDR2 FQNEAQ (reference sequence). This CDR3 region has 14 residues. V gave up 8 bases and J gave up 5 bases; unmatched junction bases: 6. The CDR3: CASGDRVANEKLFF. The CDR3 DNA sequence: TGTGCCAGCGGGGACAGGGTGGCAAATGAAAAACTGTTTTTT.

In its sample, this clone was seen a few times. The rearrangement uses TRBV30 and TRBJ1-1; TRBD1 is a possible D gene (5 bases). Germline V gives CDR1 GTSNPN, CDR2 SVGIG (reference sequence). Between the trimmed V and J ends, which lost 0 bases and 2 bases, there was a span of 7 bases. This CDR3 is built from 13 residues. In nucleotides, the CDR3 is TGTGCCTGGAGTGTACAGGAAAACACTGAAGCTTTCTTT. Amino acid sequence: CAWSVQENTEAFF.

The V and J genes are TRBV30 and TRBJ1-1, with D possibly being TRBD1 (5 bases). Germline V CDR1 and CDR2: GTSNPN, SVGIG (reference sequence). V shed 4 bases and J shed 5 bases, with 14 bases lying between them. This CDR3 has 13 amino acids. In DNA form, the CDR3 reads TGTGCCTGGATCCGGGACTATGCGACTGAAGCTTTCTTT. Translation: CAWIRDYATEAFF.

The chain recombines TRBV9 with TRBJ1-1, with 8 bases lining up with TRBD1. Trimming cost V 2 bases and J 1 base; bases outside gene matches: 1. Germline CDR1 is SGDLS and CDR2 is YYNGEE. The CDR3 has 14 amino acids. CDR3 sequence reads: CASSVGQGNTEAFF. The CDR3 nucleotides read TGTGCCAGCAGCGTTGGACAGGGGAACACTGAAGCTTTCTTT.

This chain joins TRBV28 and TRBJ1-3, with D perhaps matching TRBD1 (5 bases). The CDR3 contains 12 residues. CDR1 is MDHEN, CDR2 SYDVKM, per germline. V was pared by 4 bases and J by 8 bases, with 9 bases between. DNA of the CDR3: TGTGCCAGCAGTTCAGGGAGGGACACCATATATTTT. It yields the protein CASSSGRDTIYF.

The chain has TRBV10-3 and TRBJ2-2, with TRBD2 identical over 7 bases. Trimming removed 4 bases from V and 5 bases from J; junction bases left unmatched: 7. This CDR3 is built from 15 residues. Germline loops: CDR1 ENHRY, CDR2 SYGVKD. Here the CDR3 DNA reads TGTGCCATCAGTGTCGGGGAGGGGCGGACCGGGGAGCTGTTTTTT. It codes for CAISVGEGRTGELFF.

In this sample, this clone turned up once. J is TRBJ1-2 and V is TRBV28; TRBD1 aligns across 7 bases. Germline V gives CDR1 MDHEN, CDR2 SYDVKM. V gave up 2 bases and J gave up 7 bases; unmatched junction bases: 4. The CDR3 has 13 amino acids. CDR3 protein: CASSLQGVGGYTF. In DNA, the CDR3 is TGTGCCAGCAGTTTACAGGGGGTAGGTGGCTACACCTTC.

The rearrangement joins TRBV25-1 to TRBJ2-2, with D perhaps matching TRBD2 (5 bases). This CDR3 region has 15 residues. The germline CDR1 and CDR2 sequences are MGHDK and SYGVNS. Trimming removed 1 base from V and 7 bases from J, with 13 bases in between. This CDR3 reads CASSESTGESGELFF. The CDR3 DNA reads TGTGCCAGCAGTGAATCGACCGGGGAAAGCGGGGAGCTGTTTTTT.

This chain connects TRBV12-2 to TRBJ2-1; the D call in the table, TRBD1, was not verified against the DNA. TRBV12-2 is annotated as a pseudogene. CDR3 length: 14 amino acids. CDR3 loop: CASRLDGDINEQFF. The CDR3 coding sequence is TGTGCAAGTCGCTTAGATGGGGACATCAATGAGCAGTTCTTC.

The chain carries TRBV15 and TRBJ1-2, with 8 bases aligning to TRBD1. The CDR3 covers 14 residues. Germline-derived CDR1 and CDR2 are LNHNV and YYDKDF (reference sequence). The trim removed 6 bases at V and 5 bases at J, leaving 8 bases unmatched. CDR3 sequence: CATSPTGVGYGYTF. CDR3 coding DNA: TGTGCCACCAGTCCGACAGGGGTAGGTTATGGCTACACCTTC. The whole variable domain, filled in from reference TRBV15 and TRBJ1-2, reads DAMVIQNPRYQVTQFGKPVTLSCSQTLNHNVMYWYQQKSSQAPKLLFHYYDKDFNNEADTPDNFQSRRPNTSFCFLDIRSPGLGDTAMYLCATSPTGVGYGYTFGSGTRLTVV.

V is TRBV5-1 and J is TRBJ1-6; TRBD1 might be the D (6 bases). Germline CDR1 SGHRS, CDR2 YFSETQ. The CDR3 length is 14 residues. V lost 1 base to trimming and J lost 11 bases, with 13 bases between them. CDR3 sequence reads: CASSLRTEQPPLHF. The CDR3 DNA reads TGCGCCAGCAGCTTGAGGACAGAACAGCCACCCCTCCACTTT. The variable domain in full, with the rest retrieved from reference TRBV5-1 and TRBJ1-6, is KAGVTQTPRYLIKTRGQQVTLSCSPISGHRSVSWYQQTPGQGLQFLFEYFSETQRNKGNFPGRFSGRQFSNSRSEMNVSTLELGDSALYLCASSLRTEQPPLHFGNGTRLTVT.

The V gene is TRBV5-6, the J gene TRBJ2-6; D ambiguous. Trimming cost V 4 bases and J 3 bases, with 8 bases left between them. Germline V gene data show CDR1 as SGHDT and CDR2 as YYEEEE. This CDR3 has 14 amino acids. CDR3 protein: CASSLVGGANVLTF. Written as DNA, the CDR3 is TGTGCCAGCAGCCTAGTGGGTGGGGCCAACGTCCTGACTTTC.